These T cell receptor beta chains were read from a single sample in a study of CD8 T cells in ankylosing spondylitis. TCRdb re-analysed the 5' RACE reads in MiXCR, keeping a single row per CDR3 protein. The sample lists 250,000 to 350,000 distinct CDR3 sequences, less than 25% seen once, with 3.5% in the top ten. The sequencing sample was made of blood, either unsorted or a sorted T cell fraction (not recorded which). The receptor set was obtained from a female donor with ankylosing spondylitis or in good health (not recorded which). CDR3s include the opening cysteine and the closing phenylalanine or tryptophan. The D gene is left open where the match is weak. For some rows the clone size is stated as once, few or many, or as a class when expanded; others skip it.

j_gene | abundance | v_gene | len | d_gene | CDR3aa | CDR3nt
TRBJ2-7 | - | TRBV27 | 13 | TRBD2 | CASSFSGLYEQYF | TGTGCCAGCAGTTTTAGCGGGTTATACGAGCAGTACTTC
TRBJ1-2 | few | TRBV4-3 | 14 | - | CASSQASRSSGYTF | TGCGCCAGCAGCCAAGCTAGCAGATCCTCCGGCTACACCTTC
TRBJ1-5 | - | TRBV28 | 12 | - | CASSVTNQPQHF | TGTGCCAGCAGTGTCACCAATCAGCCCCAGCATTTT
TRBJ2-1 | - | TRBV2 | 15 | - | CASSKLARGDNEQFF | TGTGCCAGCAGTAAGCTAGCGAGGGGGGACAATGAGCAGTTCTTC
TRBJ1-2 | - | TRBV7-6 | 12 | - | CASRSPGYGYTF | TGTGCCAGCAGATCCCCTGGGTATGGCTACACCTTC
TRBJ1-6 | - | TRBV30 | 15 | - | CAWSVLRGWDSPLHF | TGTGCCTGGAGTGTACTACGGGGGTGGGATTCACCCCTCCACTTT
TRBJ2-7 | - | TRBV10-3 | 14 | TRBD2 | CATTLAGLSYEQYF | TGTGCCACGACTCTAGCGGGTTTGTCCTACGAGCAGTACTTC
TRBJ1-1 | few | TRBV12-3/TRBV12-4 | 13 | TRBD1 | CASTRGDRTEAFF | TGTGCCAGCACCAGGGGGGATCGGACTGAAGCTTTCTTT
TRBJ1-1 | - | TRBV18 | 14 | - | CASSPTGTTGEAFF | TGTGCCAGCTCACCTACTGGGACAACGGGCGAAGCTTTCTTT
TRBJ2-1 | - | TRBV10-3 | 15 | TRBD1 | CAISESNRGRDEQFF | TGTGCCATCAGTGAGTCGAACAGGGGGCGGGATGAGCAGTTCTTC
TRBJ1-1 | few | TRBV6-5 | 14 | - | CASSYVPGVTEAFF | TGTGCCAGCAGTTACGTCCCGGGGGTGACAGAAGCTTTCTTT
TRBJ2-7 | few | TRBV19 | 16 | - | CASSSPGHPGPNEQYF | TGTGCCAGTAGTTCCCCTGGTCACCCTGGACCCAACGAGCAGTACTTC
TRBJ1-4 | few | TRBV12-3/TRBV12-4 | 13 | - | CASVGEIDEKLFF | TGTGCCAGCGTTGGGGAAATAGACGAAAAACTGTTTTTT
TRBJ2-5 | few | TRBV5-1 | 15 | TRBD1 | CASSSQGQGVETQYF | TGCGCCAGCAGCTCCCAAGGACAGGGAGTAGAGACCCAGTACTTC
TRBJ2-4 | - | TRBV2 | 14 | - | CASRDPLAKNIQYF | TGTGCCAGCCGGGACCCACTTGCCAAAAACATTCAGTACTTC
TRBJ2-3 | few | TRBV5-6 | 15 | - | CASSFLTASTDTQYF | TGTGCCAGCAGCTTTTTGACCGCCAGCACAGATACGCAGTATTTT
TRBJ2-2 | - | TRBV20-1 | 13 | TRBD2 | CSAPTSGSGELFF | TGCAGTGCCCCGACTAGCGGGAGCGGGGAGCTGTTTTTT
TRBJ2-3 | once | TRBV2 | 15 | TRBD2 | CASRLAGGGADTQYF | TGTGCCAGTCGACTAGCGGGAGGTGGGGCAGATACGCAGTATTTT
TRBJ2-7 | - | TRBV24-1 | 15 | - | CATSDARDKGFKQYF | TGTGCCACCAGTGATGCCCGGGACAAGGGGTTTAAGCAGTACTTC
TRBJ1-4 | - | TRBV20-1 | 13 | - | CSARPLSDEKLFF | TGCAGTGCCCGGCCACTTTCGGATGAAAAACTGTTTTTT
TRBJ2-1 | - | TRBV9 | 12 | - | CASCVSGNEQFF | TGTGCCAGCTGCGTATCCGGAAATGAGCAGTTCTTC
TRBJ2-5 | - | TRBV10-1 | 14 | - | CASSESGFRETQYF | TGCGCCAGCAGTGAGTCAGGGTTTCGGGAGACCCAGTACTTC
TRBJ1-5 | many | TRBV6-5 | 14 | - | CASSYSKINLAQHF | TGTGCCAGCAGTTACTCGAAGATAAATTTGGCCCAGCATTTT
TRBJ1-1 | few | TRBV10-3 | 11 | - | CATHKDTEAFF | TGTGCCACCCACAAGGACACTGAAGCTTTCTTT
TRBJ1-2 | - | TRBV20-1 | 13 | - | CSAEITGNYGYTF | TGCAGTGCTGAAATTACAGGGAACTATGGCTACACCTTC
TRBJ2-2 | - | TRBV2 | 15 | TRBD2 | CASKEAGGGTGELFF | TGTGCCAGCAAGGAAGCGGGAGGAGGGACCGGGGAGCTGTTTTTT
TRBJ2-5 | many | TRBV29-1 | 13 | - | CSVTFRVGETQYF | TGCAGCGTAACGTTCAGGGTCGGGGAGACCCAGTACTTC
TRBJ2-7 | - | TRBV4-3 | 13 | TRBD1 | CASSHRDRGYIHF | TGCGCCAGCAGCCACAGGGACAGGGGGTATATCCACTTC
TRBJ2-3 | - | TRBV5-1 | 15 | TRBD1 | CASSTRQGVGDTQYF | TGCGCCAGCAGCACCCGACAGGGAGTTGGAGATACGCAGTATTTT
TRBJ2-3 | few | TRBV20-1 | 12 | - | CSARPDRDTQYF | TGCAGTGCTAGACCAGACCGAGATACGCAGTATTTT
TRBJ1-1 | - | TRBV28 | 16 | - | CASTDGGVEVNTEAFF | TGTGCCAGCACCGATGGTGGGGTTGAGGTGAACACTGAAGCTTTCTTT
TRBJ2-3 | - | TRBV12-3/TRBV12-4 | 14 | - | CASSQGTSTDTQYF | TGTGCCAGCAGCCAAGGGACTAGCACAGATACGCAGTATTTT
TRBJ1-5 | few | TRBV20-1 | 15 | TRBD1 | CSARPDRARDEPQHF | TGCAGTGCTAGGCCCGACAGGGCCCGGGACGAGCCCCAGCATTTT
TRBJ2-7 | few | TRBV20-1 | 11 | - | CSAQKARRPYF | TGCAGTGCTCAAAAGGCACGTCGTCCGTACTTC
TRBJ1-2 | few | TRBV12-3/TRBV12-4 | 13 | TRBD1 | CASSPDRVSGYTF | TGTGCCAGCAGCCCGGACAGGGTGTCTGGCTACACCTTC
TRBJ1-5 | - | TRBV6-5 | 13 | TRBD1 | CASRGQHNQPQHF | TGTGCCAGCAGGGGACAGCACAATCAGCCCCAGCATTTT
TRBJ1-1 | few | TRBV11-2 | 11 | - | CASGLNTEAFF | TGTGCCAGCGGCCTAAACACTGAAGCTTTCTTT
TRBJ2-5 | - | TRBV19 | 16 | TRBD2 | CASSPGLAGGKETQYF | TGTGCCAGTAGTCCGGGACTAGCGGGAGGGAAAGAGACCCAGTACTTC
TRBJ2-7 | few | TRBV29-1 | 16 | - | CSVGEGRPFGSYEQYF | TGCAGCGTTGGAGAAGGCAGGCCCTTTGGTTCCTACGAGCAGTACTTC
TRBJ1-5 | few | TRBV6-2/TRBV6-3 | 12 | - | CASEGPNQPQHF | TGTGCCAGCGAGGGTCCCAATCAGCCCCAGCATTTT
TRBJ2-1 | - | TRBV12-3/TRBV12-4 | 15 | TRBD2 | CASSLGEGAYNEQFF | TGTGCCAGCAGTTTGGGGGAGGGCGCCTACAATGAGCAGTTCTTC
TRBJ2-7 | many | TRBV14 | 15 | - | CASSQGRGQAYEQYF | TGTGCCAGCAGCCAAGGGAGGGGCCAAGCCTACGAGCAGTACTTC
TRBJ1-4 | few | TRBV11-2 | 15 | TRBD1 | CASSPGQGQGEKLFF | TGTGCCAGCAGCCCAGGACAGGGACAAGGCGAAAAACTGTTTTTT
TRBJ2-7 | - | TRBV12-3/TRBV12-4 | 13 | - | CASAPERGYEQYF | TGTGCCAGCGCCCCTGAAAGGGGATACGAGCAGTACTTC
TRBJ1-2 | few | TRBV19 | 15 | - | CASRQGHSQNYGYTF | TGTGCCAGTAGACAAGGACACTCACAGAACTATGGCTACACCTTC
TRBJ2-1 | - | TRBV7-8 | 15 | TRBD2 | CASSFRSGNYNEQFF | TGTGCCAGCAGCTTCAGGAGCGGGAACTACAATGAGCAGTTCTTC
TRBJ2-1 | - | TRBV7-2 | 16 | - | CASSPAPGTRRNEQFF | TGTGCCAGCAGCCCGGCCCCCGGGACTCGGAGGAATGAGCAGTTCTTC
TRBJ2-5 | - | TRBV7-8 | 15 | - | CASTHTDRDQETQYF | TGTGCCAGCACCCATACCGACAGAGACCAAGAGACCCAGTACTTC
TRBJ1-6 | - | TRBV12-3/TRBV12-4 | 16 | - | CASSPRRGASGSPLHF | TGTGCCAGCAGCCCCAGGCGGGGCGCGTCGGGGTCACCCCTCCACTTT
TRBJ1-1 | - | TRBV9 | 14 | TRBD1 | CASSAGQGKTEAFF | TGTGCCAGCAGCGCTGGACAGGGAAAAACTGAAGCTTTCTTT
TRBJ2-1 | few | TRBV7-8 | 20 | TRBD2 | CASSLGGLAGVGSSYNEQFF | TGTGCCAGCAGCTTAGGGGGACTAGCGGGAGTGGGGAGCTCCTACAATGAGCAGTTCTTC
TRBJ1-2 | - | TRBV5-4 | 13 | - | CASRLQAEYGYTF | TGTGCCAGCAGACTACAGGCCGAATATGGCTACACCTTC
TRBJ2-6 | - | TRBV11-2 | 18 | - | CASSSRGAGSSGANVLTF | TGTGCCAGCAGCTCCCGCGGGGCGGGTTCCTCTGGGGCCAACGTCCTGACTTTC
TRBJ2-1 | - | TRBV25-1 | 13 | - | CASSEGAYNEQFF | TGTGCCAGCAGTGAGGGCGCCTACAATGAGCAGTTCTTC
TRBJ1-1 | - | TRBV20-1 | 14 | TRBD1 | CSAAGTGGETEAFF | TGCAGTGCAGCCGGGACAGGGGGCGAAACTGAAGCTTTCTTT